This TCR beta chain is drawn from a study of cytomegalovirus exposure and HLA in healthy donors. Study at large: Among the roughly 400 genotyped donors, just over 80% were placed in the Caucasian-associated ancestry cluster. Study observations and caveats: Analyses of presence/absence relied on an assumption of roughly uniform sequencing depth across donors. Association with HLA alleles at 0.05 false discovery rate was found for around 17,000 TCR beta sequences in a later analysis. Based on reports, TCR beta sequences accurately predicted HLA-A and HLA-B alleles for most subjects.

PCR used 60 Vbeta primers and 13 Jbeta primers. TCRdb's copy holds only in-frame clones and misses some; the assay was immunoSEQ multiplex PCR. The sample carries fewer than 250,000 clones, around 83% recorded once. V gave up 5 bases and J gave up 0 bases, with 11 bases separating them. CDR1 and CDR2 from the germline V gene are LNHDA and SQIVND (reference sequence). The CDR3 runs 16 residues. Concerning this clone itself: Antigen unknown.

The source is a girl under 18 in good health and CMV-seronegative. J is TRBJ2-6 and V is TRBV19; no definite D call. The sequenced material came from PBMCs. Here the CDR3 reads CASSSPVSSGANVLTF. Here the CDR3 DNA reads TGTGCCAGTAGTTCCCCAGTAAGCTCTGGGGCCAACGTCCTGACTTTC.